The TCR beta chain described here comes from a study of T cells after yellow fever vaccination. This clonotype was observed at least ten times. Its matching antigen is unknown. The V end lost 4 bases, the J end lost 8 bases, and 6 bases lay between the germline ends. This CDR3 spans 11 amino acids. Germline V lookup: CDR1 MGHDK, CDR2 SYGVNS. Study-level points and caveats: Researchers cautioned that FACS-sorted repertoires could harbor abundant clonotypes contaminating from the bulk population.

Production of TCR cDNA was by 5'RACE template switching, which also added a universal primer site and UMIs. From the 5' RACE reads, TCRdb called clonotypes with MiXCR, one entry per CDR3 protein. The table has under 500,000 distinct CDR3 sequences, around 19% seen once; the top ten hold 18%. This chain joins TRBV25-1 and TRBJ2-1, with D unresolved. The TCR was taken from a young man who received the YFV17D yellow fever vaccine. Sequencing was performed on PBMCs, taken before the yellow fever booster vaccination. CDR3 sequence (DNA): TGTGCCAGCAGTGTAGGCTATGAGCAGTTCTTC. This codes for CASSVGYEQFF.